The 12 T cell receptor beta chains presented below share a single source sample, sequenced in a study of blood T cell repertoires in COVID-19. TCRdb's copy holds only in-frame clones and misses some; the assay was immunoSEQ multiplex PCR. Of fewer than 300,000 clones in the sample, 70% to 90% were seen once. The sequenced sample was peripheral blood. The receptors stem from a woman between 45 and 65 years old with COVID-19, enrolled during active disease.

V gene TRBV7-9 combines with J gene TRBJ2-2; 7 bases are shared with TRBD2. Germline CDR1 is SEHNR and CDR2 is FQNEAQ (reference sequence). The CDR3 covers 17 residues. Germline trimming cut 2 bases from V and 6 bases from J; bases unmatched to any gene: 12. CDR3 amino acids: CASSLLVIGSGAGELFF. The DNA of the CDR3 is TGTGCCAGCAGCTTATTAGTGATAGGCAGCGGGGCCGGGGAGCTGTTTTTT. Full variable domain (outside the CDR3, taken from reference TRBV7-9 and TRBJ2-2): DTGVSQNPRHKITKRGQNVTFRCDPISEHNRLYWYRQTLGQGPEFLTYFQNEAQLEKSRLLSDRFSAERPKGSFSTLEIQRTEQGDSAMYLCASSLLVIGSGAGELFFGEGSRLTVL.

This chain connects TRBV24-1 to TRBJ2-3, with 12 bases fitting TRBD1. CDR3 length: 16 amino acids. CDR1 is KGHDR, CDR2 SFDVKD, per germline. Trimming took 4 bases from V and 5 from J; bases not matched to a gene: 6. As DNA, the CDR3 is TGTGCCACCAGTGAGCCGGGACAGGGGGCGCGAGATACGCAGTATTTT. Translation: CATSEPGQGARDTQYF.

CDR3: CASSYFSNLAGVNEQFF. CDR3 nucleotide sequence: TGTGCCAGCAGTTACTTCTCGAACCTAGCGGGAGTAAATGAGCAGTTCTTC. The rearrangement uses TRBV6-2 or TRBV6-3 and TRBJ2-1, with 10 nucleotides matching TRBD2. V shed 1 base, J shed 7 bases, and the junction held 10 bases outside the gene matches. From germline, CDR1 is MNHEY and CDR2 SVGEGT. This CDR3 is built from 17 residues.

J is TRBJ2-5 and V is TRBV11-2; D possibly corresponds to TRBD1 (6 bases). The CDR3 is 17 residues long. CDR1 and CDR2 from the germline V gene are SGHAT and FQNNGV. V was pared by 7 bases and J by 4 bases, with 25 bases between. In DNA, the CDR3 is TGTGCCAGCATCAACGGAAGAGGACAGAGGGGTTCAGAGACCCAGTACTTC. This sequence encodes CASINGRGQRGSETQYF.

The rearrangement joins TRBV7-6 to TRBJ1-1, with TRBD1 matching over 7 bases. The CDR3 length is 16 residues. After removal of 5 bases from V and 6 bases from J, the junction contained 15 bases not matched to a gene. In germline, CDR1 is SGHVS, CDR2 FNYEAQ. CDR3 DNA: TGTGCCAGCAGCCTTGGACAGGAAGGGCCCCAGGCTGAAGCTTTCTTT. Residues: CASSLGQEGPQAEAFF.

J is TRBJ2-7 and V is TRBV19; TRBD1 aligns across 8 bases. The junction had 16 bases not matched to a gene; V was cut back by 4 bases and J by 5 bases. Germline CDR1 and CDR2: LNHDA and SQIVND (reference sequence). This CDR3 has 17 residues. The CDR3 reads CASSTGGRTGLGDEQYF. CDR3 sequence (DNA): TGTGCCAGTAGTACCGGGGGAAGGACAGGGCTCGGCGACGAGCAGTACTTC.

The chain links TRBV11-2 to TRBJ2-5, with 11 bases matching TRBD2. Trimming at V came to 2 bases and at J to 2 bases, leaving 7 bases not matched to a gene. CDR1 and CDR2 (germline): SGHAT, FQNNGV. There are 17 residues in the CDR3. In nucleotides, the CDR3 is TGTGCCAGCAGCTTACTCGTTTTAGCGGGAGGGCAAGAGACCCAGTACTTC. It translates to CASSLLVLAGGQETQYF.

V and J are TRBV18 and TRBJ2-2; tentative D call: TRBD1 (6 bases). The CDR3 length is 14 residues. The germline V gene encodes CDR1 KGHSH and CDR2 LQKENI. Trimming took off 4 bases at V and 5 bases at J, with 11 bases between the two ends. DNA for the CDR3: TGTGCCAGCTCACACAGGGATGGGACCGGGGAGCTGTTTTTT. Its translation is CASSHRDGTGELFF.

The rearrangement uses TRBV12-3 or TRBV12-4 and TRBJ1-2; D may be TRBD1 (5 bases). With 4 bases removed from V and 1 base from J, the gap between germline ends came to 7 bases. The CDR3 is 13 amino acids. CDR3 loop: CASSSRDNYGYTF. CDR3 DNA: TGTGCCAGCAGTTCCAGGGATAACTATGGCTACACCTTC.

The rearrangement uses TRBV7-6 and TRBJ1-1, with TRBD1 identical over 9 bases. This CDR3 has 16 amino acids. V was clipped by 1 base and J by 3 bases; unmatched bases: 6. From germline, CDR1 is SGHVS and CDR2 FNYEAQ. The CDR3 DNA sequence: TGTGCCAGCAGCTTAGGGGGGACAGGGAGGGACACTGAAGCTTTCTTT. Amino acids: CASSLGGTGRDTEAFF.

The chain links TRBV19 to TRBJ2-1; the D is unclear. This CDR3 spans 12 amino acids. Germline V gene lookup returns CDR1 LNHDA and CDR2 SQIVND (reference sequence). The CDR3 coding sequence is TGTGCTTCCTCCACTCGATACAATGAGCAGTTCTTC. This sequence encodes CASSTRYNEQFF. Based on the CDR3 plus reference TRBV19 and TRBJ2-1, the full variable domain is DGGITQSPKYLFRKEGQNVTLSCEQNLNHDAMYWYRQDPGQGLRLIYYSQIVNDFQKGDIAEGYSVSREKKESFPLTVTSAQKNPTAFYLCASSTRYNEQFFGPGTRLTVL.

The chain has TRBV5-1 and TRBJ2-7; 9 bases agree with TRBD1. Germline V CDR1 and CDR2: SGHRS, YFSETQ. CDR3 length: 15 amino acids. V trimming: 4 bases; J trimming: 0 bases; junction bases outside the gene matches: 5. The CDR3 DNA is TGCGCCAGCAGCCGACAGGGACAGGGCTCCTACGAGCAGTACTTC. This encodes CASSRQGQGSYEQYF.